Sequencing of this TCR beta chain was carried out in a study of CD8 T cells in ankylosing spondylitis. The study, taken as a whole, reports: Blood of patients with ankylosing spondylitis appeared to be characterized by a TCR beta motif of eight or nine highly homologous variants.

For TCR beta, libraries came from quantitative 5'-RACE with molecular barcodes. One entry per CDR3 protein, called by TCRdb with MiXCR from the 5' RACE reads. The table records around 180,000 distinct CDR3 sequences, 15% to 20% of them present only once. V was trimmed by 5 bases and J by 0 bases, leaving 14 bases between them. This CDR3 is 16 amino acids long. CDR1 is SGHTA and CDR2 is FQGNSA in the germline V gene. This clonotype was seen many times. Its antigen is as yet unknown. The rearrangement joins TRBV7-2 to TRBJ2-1; D unclear. The TCR sequence derives from a male donor between 5 and 35 years old with ankylosing spondylitis or in good health (not recorded which). Source material: blood, either unsorted or a sorted T cell fraction (not recorded which). The CDR3 spells CASSKVVPSSYNEQFF. As DNA, the CDR3 is TGTGCCAGCAGCAAAGTCGTCCCCAGCTCCTACAATGAGCAGTTCTTC.